One and the same sample provided the 22 T cell receptor beta chains below, sequenced in a study of tumor-infiltrating lymphocytes in primary liver carcinoma. The blood RNA (from unsorted whole blood) was obtained, and germline DNA was also extracted. The researchers produced TCR beta cDNA from 500 to 550 ng total RNA with a constant-region primer. A slightly modified ARM-PCR protocol with three nested multiplex PCR rounds produced these TCR beta libraries. The two initial PCR rounds, approximately 10 cycles each, used TRBV1-TRBV30 forward and C-beta reverse primers. TCRdb reprocessed the multiplex PCR reads with MiXCR, giving one entry per CDR3 protein. Among hundreds of thousands of distinct CDR3 sequences listed, nearly 60% were seen once. Sequencing was done on a sample of peripheral blood. The origin of the receptors is a woman aged 25 to 39 with primary liver carcinoma and hepatitis B virus infection.

A remark on this clonotype: A much larger clone differs by one base, so this may be a read error. The chain links TRBV4-1 to TRBJ2-5; D may be TRBD2 (6 bases). V lost 2 bases and J 2 bases, leaving 12 bases between the germline ends. There are 15 residues in the CDR3. CDR1 is MGHRA, CDR2 YSYEKL, per germline. In nucleotides, the CDR3 is TGCGCCAGCAGCCAAACGTTGGGACTTCAAGAGACCCAGTACTTC. Protein product: CASSQTLGLQETQYF.

A few counts support this clonotype. The chain combines TRBV28 with TRBJ2-7; 9 positions match TRBD1. Germline V gene data show CDR1 as MDHEN and CDR2 as SYDVKM. V trimming: 2 bases; J trimming: 2 bases; junction bases outside the gene matches: 4. The CDR3 has 15 residues. The DNA for the CDR3 is TGTGCCAGCAGTTTACCGGGGACAGGGACCTACGAGCAGTACTTC. Amino acid sequence: CASSLPGTGTYEQYF.

The CDR3 is CASSAEGLGQETQYF. Written as DNA, the CDR3 is TGTGCCAGCTCAGCGGAGGGCCTAGGGCAAGAGACCCAGTACTTC. This sequence joins TRBV12-3 or TRBV12-4 and TRBJ2-5, with TRBD2 as a possible D gene (6 bases). Trimming took 8 bases from V and 2 from J, leaving 18 bases between them. This CDR3 region has 15 residues.

The rearrangement links TRBV11-2 to TRBJ2-7, with a possible D match to TRBD2 (5 bases). V shed 5 bases and J shed 12 bases, with 20 bases lying between them. CDR3 length: 13 residues. Per the germline V gene, CDR1 is SGHAT and CDR2 is FQNNGV. The CDR3 region has the DNA TGTGCCAGCAGCCTAAAAGCCACGAGGGAGATGTACTTC. Translating gives CASSLKATREMYF.

Remarks on this clonotype: The junction and the germline gene differ at one end; a read error may be behind it. The chain uses TRBV29-1 and TRBJ2-3, with TRBD2 matching over 7 bases. This CDR3 has 14 amino acids. Germline V lookup: CDR1 SQVTM, CDR2 ANQGSEA. CDR3 DNA sequence: TGCAGCGTTAGTTCGGGAGGAAGCCGGGATACACAGTATTTT. This codes for CSVSSGGSRDTQYF.

Ten or more counts support this clonotype. This sequence joins TRBV6-5 and TRBJ1-2; D is unresolved. This CDR3 spans 11 amino acids. V was trimmed by 2 bases and J by 7 bases, leaving 5 bases between them. CDR1 and CDR2 (germline): MNHEY, SVGAGI. CDR3 DNA sequence: TGTGCCAGCAGTTACGGAGGTGGCTACACCTTC. Its translation is CASSYGGGYTF.

This clonotype was recorded at least ten times. The rearrangement uses TRBV11-2 and TRBJ1-1; no definite D call. Trimming cost V 5 bases and J 0 bases, with 16 bases left between them. The germline V gene encodes CDR1 SGHAT and CDR2 FQNNGV. This CDR3 is built from 16 residues. For the CDR3, the DNA is TGTGCCAGCAGCCCCCTGGGAGGGAGGATGAACACTGAAGCTTTCTTT. Translating it yields CASSPLGGRMNTEAFF.

With regard to this clonotype: This CDR3 is missing its conserved last phenylalanine or tryptophan, likely due to a read error. It is unclear where the CDR3 begins or ends on the DNA, so no DNA is shown, and the CDR3 is as TCRdb lists it. V gene TRBV11-2 combines with J gene TRBJ2-7; TRBD1, the table's D call, was not compared with the DNA. The CDR3 has 17 amino acids, counting both end residues. Germline CDR1 SGHAT, CDR2 FQNNGV. This CDR3 is CASSLAPQGVRIYEQYL.

In regard to this clonotype: This clone may be a read error of a much larger clone one base away. V usage is TRBV6-1 and J usage is TRBJ2-3; a weak D match, TRBD1 (6 bases). Germline V gene lookup returns CDR1 MNHNS and CDR2 SASEGT. V lost 5 bases and J lost 2, with 8 bases in between. CDR3 size: 13 residues. This chain's CDR3 is CASSNRDTDTQYF. The CDR3 DNA follows: TGTGCCAGCAGTAACAGGGACACAGATACGCAGTATTTT.

This clonotype was found many times. The chain carries TRBV11-2 and TRBJ2-2; D might be TRBD2 (5 bases). Germline assignment: CDR1 SGHAT and CDR2 FQNNGV. The V gene lost 4 bases and the J gene lost 1 base, with 10 bases spanning the gap. This CDR3 is 15 amino acids long. The CDR3 DNA follows: TGTGCCAGCAGCTCCGCTCGGGGGAACACCGGGGAGCTGTTTTTT. Translating it yields CASSSARGNTGELFF.

This clonotype was detected a few times. The rearrangement links TRBV19 to TRBJ2-1; the D gene is possibly TRBD2 (6 bases). The germline V gene has CDR1 LNHDA and CDR2 SQIVND (reference sequence). The CDR3 spans 14 residues. Trimming pared 1 base from V and 7 bases from J, leaving 11 bases between. The DNA for the CDR3 is TGTGCCAGTAGTATAGGGGACTGGGGGAATGAGCAGTTCTTC. Its protein is CASSIGDWGNEQFF. Full variable domain (missing parts from reference TRBV19 and TRBJ2-1): DGGITQSPKYLFRKEGQNVTLSCEQNLNHDAMYWYRQDPGQGLRLIYYSQIVNDFQKGDIAEGYSVSREKKESFPLTVTSAQKNPTAFYLCASSIGDWGNEQFFGPGTRLTVL.

This clonotype was found once. This may stem from a read error, because a much larger clone lies one nucleotide away. The CDR3 coding sequence is TGCATCGTTGAAGGACTTGGCTTCTTC. It specifies CIVEGLGFF. The chain employs TRBV29-1 and TRBJ2-1; D is perhaps TRBD2 (5 bases). Germline V gives CDR1 SQVTM, CDR2 ANQGSEA. This CDR3 contains 9 residues.

V and J are TRBV12-3 or TRBV12-4 and TRBJ2-5; tentatively, D is TRBD1 (6 bases). Trimming took 5 bases from V and 5 from J, leaving 18 bases between them. This CDR3 is built from 15 residues. CDR3 sequence reads: CASSPRTANEETQYF. DNA for the CDR3: TGTGCCAGCAGTCCCAGGACAGCAAACGAGGAGACCCAGTACTTC.

A note on this clonotype: One end of the junction does not line up with germline, which may come from a read error. This chain connects TRBV5-6 to TRBJ2-5; TRBD2 might be the D (6 bases). Germline CDR1 is SGHDT and CDR2 is YYEEEE. The CDR3 is 16 amino acids. The CDR3 coding sequence is TGTGTCAGCAGCGAGGCCGGGACTGGGTTTCAAGAGACCCAGTACTTC. It translates to CVSSEAGTGFQETQYF. The whole variable domain, filled in from reference TRBV5-6 and TRBJ2-5, reads DAGVTQSPTHLIKTRGQQVTLRCSPKSGHDTVSWYQQALGQGPQFIFQYYEEEERQRGNFPDRFSGHQFPNYSSELNVNALLLGDSALYLCVSSEAGTGFQETQYFGPGTRLLVL.

As regards this clonotype: A much larger clone is a single base away; this may be a read error. The gene calls are TRBV29-1 and TRBJ2-7; D perhaps matches TRBD1 (5 bases). Germline-derived CDR1 and CDR2 are SQVTM and ANQGSEA. This CDR3 spans 13 amino acids. Here the CDR3 DNA reads TGCAGCGTCCGGGTCCCCAGGGAATACGAGCACTACTTC. This codes for CSVRVPREYEHYF.

V and J are TRBV6-6 and TRBJ1-5; no definite D call. V lost 2 bases and J lost 4, with 6 bases in between. The V gene's germline CDR1 is MNHNY and CDR2 SVGAGI (reference sequence). The CDR3 spans 13 residues. The chain's CDR3 is CASSYNENQPQHF. The CDR3 coding sequence is TGTGCCAGCAGTTACAACGAGAATCAGCCCCAGCATTTT.

This chain links TRBV21-1 with TRBJ2-1; the listed D gene, TRBD2, was not tested against the DNA. TRBV21-1 is an annotated pseudogene. This CDR3 region has 18 residues. The CDR3 DNA is TGTGCCAGCAGCCGGAATGGGACTAGCGGGAGGCTGGGCAATGAGCAGTTCTTC. Translated: CASSRNGTSGRLGNEQFF.

The V call is TRBV11-2, the J call TRBJ2-6, with D possibly TRBD2 on 7 matching bases. CDR1 is SGHAT, CDR2 FQNNGV, per germline. V was pared by 5 bases and J by 2 bases, with 13 bases between. The CDR3 is made up of 16 amino acids. CDR3 nucleotide sequence: TGTGCCAGCAGCCCAAGGGGGAGGGCTGGGGCCAACGTCCTGACTTTC. It is translated as CASSPRGRAGANVLTF.

Concerning this clonotype itself: Germline and junction disagree at one end, which may indicate a read error. The chain is built from TRBV7-9 and TRBJ1-1; no firm D call. Germline CDR1 SEHNR, CDR2 FQNEAQ (reference sequence). CDR3 size: 11 residues. CDR3 sequence: CASSPTLWASF. Here the CDR3 DNA reads TGTGCCAGCAGCCCGACCTTGTGGGCTTCCTTT.

A remark on this clonotype: A read error may be the cause here, since a much bigger clone is one base away. J is TRBJ2-2 and V is TRBV11-2; D uncertain. The CDR3 extends over 12 amino acids. CDR1 SGHAT and CDR2 FQNNGV come from the germline V gene. V shed 4 bases and J shed 6 bases, with 6 bases lying between them. DNA of the CDR3: TGTGCCAGCAGCTCTGCACCCGGGGAGCTGTTTTTT. This encodes CASSSAPGELFF.

The DNA for the CDR3 is TGCGCCAGCAGCAAAGGGACAGGGGGCATTCCTAACACTGAAGCTTTCTTT. This sequence encodes CASSKGTGGIPNTEAFF. V gene TRBV5-1 combines with J gene TRBJ1-1; 12 bases are a match to TRBD1. The CDR3 runs 17 residues. Germline CDR1 and CDR2: SGHRS and YFSETQ. The ends lost 4 bases at V and 2 bases at J; junction bases unmatched: 9.

This clonotype was found a few times. The chain couples TRBV5-6 to TRBJ2-1; the match to TRBD2 covers 8 bases. This CDR3 comprises 19 residues. Germline CDR1 SGHDT, CDR2 YYEEEE. V trimming: 4 bases; J trimming: 0 bases; junction bases outside the gene matches: 15. CDR3 region: CASSPNGGRFFSSYNEQFF. The CDR3, as DNA: TGTGCCAGCAGCCCCAATGGCGGGAGGTTTTTTAGCTCCTACAATGAGCAGTTCTTC. The full variable domain, with the rest looked up from reference TRBV5-6 and TRBJ2-1, is DAGVTQSPTHLIKTRGQQVTLRCSPKSGHDTVSWYQQALGQGPQFIFQYYEEEERQRGNFPDRFSGHQFPNYSSELNVNALLLGDSALYLCASSPNGGRFFSSYNEQFFGPGTRLTVL.